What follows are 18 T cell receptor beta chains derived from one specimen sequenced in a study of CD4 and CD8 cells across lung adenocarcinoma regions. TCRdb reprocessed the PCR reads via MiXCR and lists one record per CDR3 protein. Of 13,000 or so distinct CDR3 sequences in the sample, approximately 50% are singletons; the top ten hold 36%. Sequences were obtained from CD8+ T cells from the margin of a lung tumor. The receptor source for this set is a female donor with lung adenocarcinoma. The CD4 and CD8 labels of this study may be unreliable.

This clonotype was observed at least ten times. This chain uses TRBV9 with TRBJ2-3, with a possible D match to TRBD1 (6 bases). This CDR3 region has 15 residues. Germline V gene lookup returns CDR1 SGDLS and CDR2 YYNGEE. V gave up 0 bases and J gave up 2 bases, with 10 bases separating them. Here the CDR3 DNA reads TGTGCCAGCAGCGTAGGAACAGGGCCCACAGATACGCAGTATTTT. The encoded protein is CASSVGTGPTDTQYF. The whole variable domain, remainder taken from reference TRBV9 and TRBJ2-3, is DSGVTQTPKHLITATGQRVTLRCSPRSGDLSVYWYQQSLDQGLQFLIQYYNGEERAKGNILERFSAQQFPDLHSELNLSSLELGDSALYFCASSVGTGPTDTQYFGPGTRLTVL.

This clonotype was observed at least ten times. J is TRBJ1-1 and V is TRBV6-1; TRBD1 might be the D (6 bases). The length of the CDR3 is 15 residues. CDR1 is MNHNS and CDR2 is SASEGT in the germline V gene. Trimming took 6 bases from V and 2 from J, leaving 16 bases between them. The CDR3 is CASRRVNRENTEAFF. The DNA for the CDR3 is TGTGCCAGCAGACGCGTAAACAGGGAAAACACTGAAGCTTTCTTT.

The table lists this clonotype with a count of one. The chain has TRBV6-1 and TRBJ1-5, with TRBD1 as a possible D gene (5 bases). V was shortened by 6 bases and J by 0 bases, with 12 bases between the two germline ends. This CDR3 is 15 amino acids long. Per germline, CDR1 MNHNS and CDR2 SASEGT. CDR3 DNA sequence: TGTGCCAGCAGGGAGACAGTGGATAGCAATCAGCCCCAGCATTTT. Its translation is CASRETVDSNQPQHF.

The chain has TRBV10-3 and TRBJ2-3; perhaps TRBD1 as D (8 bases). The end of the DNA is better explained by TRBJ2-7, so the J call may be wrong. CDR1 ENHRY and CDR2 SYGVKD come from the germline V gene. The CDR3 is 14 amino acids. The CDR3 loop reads CGVRGRGPKDTQYF. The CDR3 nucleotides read TGTGGCGTCAGGGGGCGGGGGCCCAAAGATACGCAGTACTTC.

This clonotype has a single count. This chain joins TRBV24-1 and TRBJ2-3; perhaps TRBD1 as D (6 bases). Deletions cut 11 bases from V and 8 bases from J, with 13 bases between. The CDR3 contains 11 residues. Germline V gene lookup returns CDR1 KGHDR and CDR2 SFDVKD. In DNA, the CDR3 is TGTGCCATCGAGGACAGACTTACGCAGTATTTT. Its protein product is CAIEDRLTQYF.

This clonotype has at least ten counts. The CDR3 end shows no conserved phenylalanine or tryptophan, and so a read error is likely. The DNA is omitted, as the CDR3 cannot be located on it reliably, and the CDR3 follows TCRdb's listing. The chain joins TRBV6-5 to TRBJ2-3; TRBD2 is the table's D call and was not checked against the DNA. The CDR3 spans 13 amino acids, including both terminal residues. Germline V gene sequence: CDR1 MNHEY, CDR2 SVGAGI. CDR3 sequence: CASSPSSGTSLWV.

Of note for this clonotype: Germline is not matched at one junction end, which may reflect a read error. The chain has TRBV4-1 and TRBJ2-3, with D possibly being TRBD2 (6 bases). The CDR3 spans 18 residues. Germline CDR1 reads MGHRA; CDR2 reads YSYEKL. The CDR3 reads CASSQGDAARGATDMQYF. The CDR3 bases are TGCGCCAGCAGCCAAGGAGACGCGGCGCGGGGAGCCACAGACATGCAGTATTTC.

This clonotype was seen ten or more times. CDR3 coding DNA: TGTGCCAGCAGCCGGGACACCAGCTACGAGCAGTACTTC. Amino acids: CASSRDTSYEQYF. The chain combines TRBV6-1 with TRBJ2-5; TRBD1 is a possible D gene (6 bases). TRBJ2-7 matches the DNA end more closely, so the J call is doubtful. The CDR3 spans 13 residues. The V gene's germline CDR1 is MNHNS and CDR2 SASEGT.

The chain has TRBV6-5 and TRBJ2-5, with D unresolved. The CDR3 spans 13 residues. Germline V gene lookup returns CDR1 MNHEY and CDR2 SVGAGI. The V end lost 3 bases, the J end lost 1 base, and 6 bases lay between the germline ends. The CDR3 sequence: CASSYLGQETQYF. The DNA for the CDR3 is TGTGCCAGCAGTTATCTGGGCCAAGAGACCCAGTACTTC.

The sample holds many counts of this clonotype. This CDR3 reads CASSEGGVAGANVLTF. The DNA for the CDR3 is TGTGCCAGCAGTGAAGGGGGAGTAGCTGGGGCCAACGTCCTGACTTTC. The chain couples TRBV6-1 to TRBJ2-6, with TRBD2 as a possible D gene (5 bases). Trimming shortened V by 1 base and J by 2 bases, and 9 bases separated the two germline ends. The CDR3 totals 16 residues. Germline-derived CDR1 and CDR2 are MNHNS and SASEGT.

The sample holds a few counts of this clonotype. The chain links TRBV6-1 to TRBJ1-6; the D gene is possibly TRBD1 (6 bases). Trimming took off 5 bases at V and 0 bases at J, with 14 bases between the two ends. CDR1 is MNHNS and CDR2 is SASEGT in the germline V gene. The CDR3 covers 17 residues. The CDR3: CASSPRQERSYNSPLHF. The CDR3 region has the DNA TGTGCCAGCAGTCCGAGACAGGAACGCTCCTATAATTCACCCCTCCACTTT.

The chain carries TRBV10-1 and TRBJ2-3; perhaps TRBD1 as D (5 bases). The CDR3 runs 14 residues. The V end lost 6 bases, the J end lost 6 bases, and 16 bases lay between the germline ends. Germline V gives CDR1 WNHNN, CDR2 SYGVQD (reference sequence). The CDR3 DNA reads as TGCGCCAGCAGCCGACAGATTATCCCGGATACGCAGTATTTT. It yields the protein CASSRQIIPDTQYF.

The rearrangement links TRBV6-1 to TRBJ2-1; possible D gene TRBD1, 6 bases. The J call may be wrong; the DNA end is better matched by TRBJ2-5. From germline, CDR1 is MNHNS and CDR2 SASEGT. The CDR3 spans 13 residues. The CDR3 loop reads CANRDRPRGTQYF. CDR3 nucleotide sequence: TGTGCCAACAGAGACAGGCCCCGAGGGACCCAGTACTTC.

CDR3 coding DNA: TGTGCCAGCGGACAGGGCGTGAATCAGCCCCAGCATTTT. This sequence encodes CASGQGVNQPQHF. The chain joins TRBV6-1 to TRBJ1-5, with 8 positions matching TRBD1. Unmatched junction bases numbered 4, after V lost 8 bases and J lost 4 bases. Germline CDR1 and CDR2: MNHNS and SASEGT. This CDR3 region has 13 residues.

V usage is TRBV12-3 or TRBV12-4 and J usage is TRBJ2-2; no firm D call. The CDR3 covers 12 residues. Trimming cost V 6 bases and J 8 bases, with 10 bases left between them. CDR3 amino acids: CASSPLEGELFF. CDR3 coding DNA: TGTGCCAGCAGCCCCCTAGAAGGGGAGCTGTTTTTT.

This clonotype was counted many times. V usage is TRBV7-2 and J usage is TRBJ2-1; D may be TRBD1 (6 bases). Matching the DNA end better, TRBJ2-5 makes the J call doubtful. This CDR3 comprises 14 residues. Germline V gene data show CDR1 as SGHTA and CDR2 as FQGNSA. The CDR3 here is CASSLGQAQETQYF. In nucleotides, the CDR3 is TGTGCCAGCAGCTTAGGACAGGCACAAGAGACCCAGTACTTC.

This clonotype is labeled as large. The CDR3 protein is CASSEAGGTDTQYF. The CDR3 bases are TGTGCCAGCAGTGAAGCCGGGGGGACAGATACGCAGTATTTT. This chain connects TRBV6-1 to TRBJ2-3; 7 bases agree with TRBD2. Germline CDR1 reads MNHNS; CDR2 reads SASEGT. This CDR3 has 14 amino acids. V dropped 0 bases and J dropped 3; count of bases not matched to a gene: 0.

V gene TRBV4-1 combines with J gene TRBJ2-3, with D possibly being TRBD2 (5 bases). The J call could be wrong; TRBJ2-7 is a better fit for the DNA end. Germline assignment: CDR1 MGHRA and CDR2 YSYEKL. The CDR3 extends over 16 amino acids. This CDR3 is CASSHGRLGAKDTQYF. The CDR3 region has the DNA TGCGCCAGCAGCCACGGACGGCTGGGAGCCAAAGATACGCAGTACTTC.